These 26 T cell receptor beta chains came from one sample sequenced in a study of T cell repertoires in cytomegalovirus infection. Their antigens are not known. Via MiXCR, TCRdb re-called the reads, giving one row per CDR3 protein. The data contain around 770,000 distinct CDR3 sequences, 29% of them singletons. The starting material was cultured CD8+ T cells from PBMCs, obtained from culture after CMV antigen stimulation. The origin of the receptors is a human donor in good health (CMV status not recorded). Some clones in this sample may be carry-over from other donors' samples.

Only a few counts were recorded for this clonotype. This chain connects TRBV25-1 to TRBJ1-4; D is perhaps TRBD1 (6 bases). The CDR3 is 13 residues long. Germline lookup yields CDR1 MGHDK and CDR2 SYGVNS. The V end was cut by 7 bases, the J end by 7 bases, with 13 bases between. For the CDR3, the DNA is TGTGCCAGCAACAGGGTTAGCGGTGAAAAACTGTTTTTT. Translation gives CASNRVSGEKLFF.

This clonotype has at least ten counts. CDR3 in amino acids: CASSFDSNTEAFF. In DNA form, the CDR3 reads TGTGCCAGCAGTTTCGACAGCAACACTGAAGCTTTCTTT. V is TRBV12-3 or TRBV12-4 and J is TRBJ1-1, with D possibly matching TRBD1 (5 bases). V was clipped by 3 bases and J by 2 bases, with 7 bases between them. The CDR3 covers 13 residues.

The chain links TRBV7-3 to TRBJ2-3; TRBD2 aligns across 7 bases. Germline V gene lookup returns CDR1 SGHTA and CDR2 FQGTGA. V lost 4 bases, J lost 1 base, and 11 bases stayed unmatched. This CDR3 has 17 amino acids. CDR3 region: CASSSKGRGSRTDTQYF. The CDR3 region has the DNA TGTGCCAGCAGCTCCAAAGGGCGGGGGAGTCGCACAGATACGCAGTATTTT.

The chain is built from TRBV27 and TRBJ1-4; unclear D gene. V lost 5 bases and J lost 3, with 16 bases in between. From germline, CDR1 is MNHEY and CDR2 SMNVEV (reference sequence). The CDR3 is 16 amino acids. CDR3 sequence reads: CASSVIGPPSNEKLFF. The CDR3 nucleotides are TGTGCCAGCAGTGTGATAGGGCCGCCCTCTAATGAAAAACTGTTTTTT.

J is TRBJ1-2 and V is TRBV28; the D is unclear. V lost 3 bases and J 1 base, leaving 12 bases between the germline ends. Germline V lookup: CDR1 MDHEN, CDR2 SYDVKM. This CDR3 spans 15 amino acids. The CDR3 here is CASSFRTFFNYGYTF. The CDR3 DNA follows: TGTGCCAGCAGTTTCAGGACCTTTTTTAACTATGGCTACACCTTC.

This clonotype was counted between two and nine times. V usage is TRBV29-1 and J usage is TRBJ1-5, with no clear D. Trimming cost V 4 bases and J 6 bases, with 4 bases left between them. The CDR3 sequence is 10 residues long. In germline, CDR1 is SQVTM, CDR2 ANQGSEA. For the CDR3, the DNA is TGCAGCGTTGGAGTTCAGCCCCAGCATTTT. The encoded protein is CSVGVQPQHF.

This clonotype was picked up a small number of times. This chain joins TRBV7-9 and TRBJ2-5; D is unresolved. The length of the CDR3 is 13 residues. The germline CDR1 and CDR2 sequences are SEHNR and FQNEAQ (reference sequence). Trimming left V 4 bases short and J 4 bases short, with 10 bases between. CDR3 in amino acids: CASSSSLRETQYF. The DNA of the CDR3 is TGTGCCAGCAGCTCGTCTCTACGAGAGACCCAGTACTTC.

This clonotype has just a few counts. The chain couples TRBV19 to TRBJ2-7, with TRBD1 identical over 9 bases. J gave up 4 bases and V 5 bases, and 6 bases lay outside the gene matches. CDR3 length: 14 residues. Per germline, CDR1 LNHDA and CDR2 SQIVND (reference sequence). For the CDR3, the DNA is TGTGCCAGTAGTCCCCGGGACAGGGATTACGAGCAGTACGTC. The encoded protein is CASSPRDRDYEQYV.

V gene TRBV7-6 combines with J gene TRBJ2-5; D might be TRBD1 (6 bases). CDR1 and CDR2 from the germline V gene are SGHVS and FNYEAQ. This CDR3 has 14 amino acids. Trimming removed 8 bases from V and 5 bases from J, with 18 bases in between. The CDR3 is CASAVVGAGETQYF. CDR3 nucleotide sequence: TGTGCCAGCGCCGTTGTGGGGGCCGGGGAGACCCAGTACTTC.

In the case of this clonotype: One end of the junction is discordant with germline, which a read error may explain. The chain couples TRBV2 to TRBJ2-3; TRBD2 matches at 12 bases. The germline CDR1 and CDR2 sequences are SNHLY and FYNNEI. The CDR3 totals 11 residues. The CDR3 sequence: CDSLAGGTQYF. Written as DNA, the CDR3 is TGTGACAGCCTAGCGGGGGGGACGCAGTATTTT. Based on the CDR3 plus reference TRBV2 and TRBJ2-3, the full variable domain is EPEVTQTPSHQVTQMGQEVILRCVPISNHLYFYWYRQILGQKVEFLVSFYNNEISEKSEIFDDQFSVERPDGSNFTLKIRSTKLEDSAMYFCDSLAGGTQYFGPGTRLTVL.

This clonotype has just a few counts. This rearrangement joins TRBV27 to TRBJ2-2; TRBD2 is a possible D gene (6 bases). V gave up 3 bases and J gave up 6 bases, with 11 bases separating them. Germline V lookup: CDR1 MNHEY, CDR2 SMNVEV (reference sequence). The CDR3 contains 14 residues. The CDR3 reads CASSFSGVAGELFF. Here the CDR3 DNA reads TGTGCCAGCAGTTTTTCGGGGGTTGCCGGGGAGCTGTTTTTT.

This clonotype turned up a few times. An end of the junction does not agree with germline; a read error may underlie this. V is TRBV7-6 and J is TRBJ2-5, with D tentatively TRBD2 (5 bases). CDR1 and CDR2 (germline): SGHVS, FNYEAQ. The CDR3 spans 15 residues. CDR3 sequence: CASSLRGGEQETQYF. CDR3 coding DNA: TGTGCTAGCAGCCTTCGGGGTGGAGAACAAGAGACCCAGTACTTC.

The rearrangement joins TRBV7-6 to TRBJ1-1, with D tentatively TRBD1 (5 bases). The CDR3 is made up of 16 amino acids. The germline CDR1 and CDR2 sequences are SGHVS and FNYEAQ. V dropped 5 bases and J dropped 0 bases, with 16 bases sitting between them. The CDR3 sequence is CASSQGHASLNTEAFF. The CDR3 DNA is TGTGCCAGCAGCCAGGGCCATGCGTCCCTGAACACTGAAGCTTTCTTT.

The sample holds a few counts of this clonotype. The rearrangement links TRBV7-8 to TRBJ1-1; 8 positions match TRBD1. The CDR3 extends over 16 amino acids. Germline V gene lookup returns CDR1 SGHVS and CDR2 FQNEAQ. Losses at the gene ends were 6 bases for V and 0 bases for J; bases not matched to a gene: 9. For the CDR3, the DNA is TGTGCCAGCAGTGGGGCAGGGGGCGCGATGAACACTGAAGCTTTCTTT. Its protein is CASSGAGGAMNTEAFF. Looking up the rest from reference TRBV7-8 and TRBJ1-1 gives the full variable domain: GAGVSQSPRYKVAKRGQDVALRCDPISGHVSLFWYQQALGQGPEFLTYFQNEAQLDKSGLPSDRFFAERPEGSVSTLKIQRTQQEDSAVYLCASSGAGGAMNTEAFFGQGTRLTVV.

This clonotype was detected only once. In this CDR3 the conserved last residue, phenylalanine or tryptophan, is missing, so a read error is likely. The genes are TRBV6-6 and TRBJ2-5; D is unresolved. Germline assignment: CDR1 MNHNY and CDR2 SVGAGI (reference sequence). CDR3 size: 11 residues. The germline V and J ends were trimmed by 11 bases and 2 bases, with 9 bases remaining between them. The CDR3 loop reads CAVAIQETQYL. CDR3 sequence (DNA): TGTGCCGTGGCGATACAAGAGACCCAGTACCTC.

This chain connects TRBV6-5 to TRBJ2-5; D tentatively reads TRBD1 or TRBD2 (6 bases each). Germline lookup yields CDR1 MNHEY and CDR2 SVGAGI. The CDR3 has 16 amino acids. Trimming took 5 bases from V and 0 from J, leaving 16 bases between them. CDR3 amino acids: CASSPRMEGDQETQYF. The CDR3 bases are TGTGCCAGCAGTCCCAGAATGGAGGGGGACCAAGAGACCCAGTACTTC.

The chain has TRBV6-1 and TRBJ2-3; tentative D call: TRBD2 (7 bases). The CDR3 has 15 amino acids. In germline, CDR1 is MNHNS, CDR2 SASEGT. The V and J ends lost 5 bases and 2 bases respectively, with 14 bases between them. The CDR3 DNA reads as TGTGCCAGCAGTAGCGGGACACCTTACACAGATACGCAGTATTTT. This sequence encodes CASSSGTPYTDTQYF.

This clonotype was seen more than once but under ten times. V is TRBV12-5 and J is TRBJ2-1; 8 bases are shared with TRBD2. Germline loops: CDR1 LGHNT, CDR2 FRNRAP. The CDR3 sequence is 15 residues long. V dropped 3 bases and J dropped 7; count of bases not matched to a gene: 8. CDR3 protein: CASGLYGGVVNEQFF. The CDR3 DNA reads TGTGCTAGTGGTTTATACGGGGGGGTTGTGAATGAGCAGTTCTTC.

Notes on this clonotype: With a much larger clone just one base away, this may be a read error. The rearrangement joins TRBV7-8 to TRBJ2-1, with TRBD1 as a possible D gene (6 bases). From germline, CDR1 is SGHVS and CDR2 FQNEAQ. Between the trimmed V and J ends, which lost 3 bases and 10 bases, there was a span of 19 bases. CDR3 length equals 15 residues. CDR3 protein: CASSFLRGMSMEQFF. CDR3 nucleotides: TGTGCCAGCAGCTTTCTAAGGGGGATGTCGATGGAGCAGTTCTTC.

CDR3 DNA: TGTGCCAGCAGTTCCGGGACAGCTTGGAAGTCCTATGGCTACACCTTC. It yields the protein CASSSGTAWKSYGYTF. This chain connects TRBV12-3 or TRBV12-4 to TRBJ1-2; the match to TRBD1 covers 7 bases. V trimming: 4 bases; J trimming: 4 bases; junction bases outside the gene matches: 12. The CDR3 loop spans 16 amino acids.

The chain has TRBV29-1 and TRBJ1-2, with D tentatively TRBD1 (6 bases). The V gene's germline CDR1 is SQVTM and CDR2 ANQGSEA. V lost 7 bases and J lost 3, with 15 bases in between. The CDR3 consists of 13 residues. The CDR3 region is CSAHDRSDYGYTF. CDR3 DNA sequence: TGCAGCGCCCACGACAGGAGTGACTATGGCTACACCTTC.

This clonotype was seen more than once but under ten times. This chain connects TRBV7-9 to TRBJ2-7; TRBD1 matches at 11 bases. V lost 5 bases, J lost 3 bases, and 6 bases stayed unmatched. CDR1 is SEHNR, CDR2 FQNEAQ, per germline (reference sequence). This CDR3 has 15 residues. The CDR3 DNA sequence: TGTGCCAGCAGCCCACGGACAGGGGGCGACTACGAGCAGTACTTC. It translates to CASSPRTGGDYEQYF.

This clonotype has a handful of counts. V gene TRBV7-2 combines with J gene TRBJ1-1; a weak D match, TRBD1 (6 bases). Trimming took off 1 base at V and 3 bases at J, with 12 bases between the two ends. This CDR3 comprises 15 residues. Germline V gene data show CDR1 as SGHTA and CDR2 as FQGNSA. The CDR3 sequence: CASSLVREGDTEAFF. The CDR3 nucleotides are TGTGCCAGCAGCTTAGTACGCGAGGGGGACACTGAAGCTTTCTTT. The whole variable domain, remainder taken from reference TRBV7-2 and TRBJ1-1, is GAGVSQSPSNKVTEKGKDVELRCDPISGHTALYWYRQSLGQGLEFLIYFQGNSAPDKSGLPSDRFSAERTGGSVSTLTIQRTQQEDSAVYLCASSLVREGDTEAFFGQGTRLTVV.

This clonotype was counted a few times. The gene calls are TRBV9 and TRBJ1-1, with D perhaps TRBD1 (5 bases). Trimming removed 5 bases from V and 11 bases from J, with 13 bases in between. This CDR3 has 11 residues. Germline assignment: CDR1 SGDLS and CDR2 YYNGEE. DNA of the CDR3: TGTGCCAGCAGACCGGGGGGTAGGGCTTTCTTT. This translates into CASRPGGRAFF.

The sample holds a few counts of this clonotype. J is TRBJ1-2 and V is TRBV7-9, with 9 bases identical to TRBD1. Germline values: CDR1 SEHNR, CDR2 FQNEAQ (reference sequence). Trimming at V came to 7 bases and at J to 8 bases, leaving 8 bases not matched to a gene. The CDR3 totals 13 residues. CDR3 DNA: TGTGCCAGCATGCTGAGGACAGGGGAAGGCTACACCTTC. Its protein product is CASMLRTGEGYTF.

The chain joins TRBV7-9 to TRBJ2-7; D unresolved. V was trimmed by 5 bases and J by 3 bases, leaving 11 bases between them. The CDR3 covers 13 residues. CDR1 and CDR2 from the germline V gene are SEHNR and FQNEAQ (reference sequence). The CDR3 bases are TGTGCCAGCAGCCCCCCTGGCTTCTACGAGCAGTACGTC. Its protein product is CASSPPGFYEQYV.